Listed here are 30 T cell receptor beta chains from one sample, sequenced in a study of identical twins. TCRdb reprocessed the 5' RACE reads via MiXCR and lists one record per CDR3 protein. The repertoire consists of some 760,000 distinct CDR3 sequences, with 15% to 20% occurring once and the leading ten covering around 14%. Another study also made use of these data, one on T cells expressing NK-cell markers.

Sequencing was done on a sample of PBMCs. The receptors were gathered from a woman younger than 30 in good health.

This sequence joins TRBV5-1 and TRBJ2-1; the match to TRBD1 covers 8 bases. Trimming took 4 bases from V and 10 from J; bases not matched to a gene: 13. The CDR3 has 15 residues. Germline values: CDR1 SGHRS, CDR2 YFSETQ. The CDR3 protein is CASSPDREDGGEQFF. The DNA of the CDR3 is TGCGCCAGCAGCCCGGACAGGGAGGATGGAGGGGAGCAGTTCTTC.

The rearrangement joins TRBV5-6 to TRBJ1-1; 8 positions match TRBD1. Losses at the gene ends were 0 bases for V and 10 bases for J; bases not matched to a gene: 11. CDR1 is SGHDT and CDR2 is YYEEEE in the germline V gene. This CDR3 comprises 15 residues. CDR3 region: CASSLAGQGRSAAFF. The CDR3 DNA reads as TGTGCCAGCAGCTTGGCCGGACAGGGAAGGTCGGCAGCTTTCTTT.

This clonotype was seen only a few times. The rearrangement links TRBV12-3 or TRBV12-4 to TRBJ2-3; 8 nucleotides match TRBD2. Germline trimming cut 6 bases from V and 6 bases from J; bases unmatched to any gene: 11. The CDR3 has 15 residues. CDR3 sequence (DNA): TGTGCCAGCAGCTTGGCCGGGGGGGGGAAGGATACGCAGTATTTT. Its translation is CASSLAGGGKDTQYF.

This clonotype came up a few times. The J gene is TRBJ2-1, the V gene TRBV6-6; no clear D gene. The CDR3 has 13 residues. The germline V and J ends were trimmed by 5 bases and 12 bases, with 17 bases remaining between them. The germline V gene has CDR1 MNHNY and CDR2 SVGAGI (reference sequence). CDR3 amino acids: CASSPPVSIGQFF. The CDR3 coding sequence is TGTGCCAGCAGTCCACCTGTCTCAATCGGGCAGTTCTTC.

This rearrangement joins TRBV7-2 to TRBJ2-3; D remains unclear. The CDR3 covers 14 residues. V lost 5 bases and J 4 bases, leaving 13 bases between the germline ends. Germline assignment: CDR1 SGHTA and CDR2 FQGNSA. The CDR3 region has the DNA TGTGCCAGCAGCCCCAGGCCATGGCCAGATACGCAGTATTTT. Translating gives CASSPRPWPDTQYF. The whole variable domain, remainder taken from reference TRBV7-2 and TRBJ2-3, is GAGVSQSPSNKVTEKGKDVELRCDPISGHTALYWYRQSLGQGLEFLIYFQGNSAPDKSGLPSDRFSAERTGGSVSTLTIQRTQQEDSAVYLCASSPRPWPDTQYFGPGTRLTVL.

J is TRBJ2-7 and V is TRBV6-1; 10 nucleotides agree with TRBD1. From germline, CDR1 is MNHNS and CDR2 SASEGT. The CDR3 contains 15 residues. J was trimmed by 1 base and V by 4 bases; bases with no gene match: 4. The CDR3 here is CASSGAGQGSYEQYF. CDR3 DNA: TGTGCCAGCAGTGGTGCGGGACAGGGGTCCTACGAGCAGTACTTC.

This clonotype was found a few times. The genes are TRBV20-1 and TRBJ2-1, with 7 nucleotides matching TRBD2. CDR1 is DFQATT, CDR2 SNEGSKA, per germline (reference sequence). This CDR3 contains 17 residues. The V gene end was trimmed by 1 base and the J gene end by 0 bases; junction bases not matched to a gene: 9. CDR3: CSARVGGGPSSYNEQFF. The DNA for the CDR3 is TGCAGTGCTAGAGTTGGGGGAGGGCCGAGCTCCTACAATGAGCAGTTCTTC.

V usage is TRBV4-3 and J usage is TRBJ2-1; D not resolved. There are 16 residues in the CDR3. Germline CDR1 LGHNA, CDR2 YSLEER. Trimming cost V 0 bases and J 2 bases, with 11 bases left between them. CDR3 sequence (DNA): TGCGCCAGCAGCCAAGATCTTGGTTATCCCTACAATGAGCAGTTCTTC. Amino acids: CASSQDLGYPYNEQFF.

The chain has TRBV11-1 and TRBJ1-1, with D unclear. CDR3 length: 13 amino acids. In germline, CDR1 is SGHAT, CDR2 FQDESV (reference sequence). Trimming stripped 5 bases from V and 2 bases from J, with 9 bases between. The CDR3 sequence is CASSRETNTEAFF. CDR3 nucleotide sequence: TGTGCCAGCAGCCGGGAGACTAACACTGAAGCTTTCTTT.

This clonotype was picked up a small number of times. V and J are TRBV7-3 and TRBJ2-5; D is perhaps TRBD1 (7 bases). This CDR3 has 14 amino acids. V was clipped by 6 bases and J by 2 bases, with 13 bases between them. The germline gives CDR1 SGHTA, CDR2 FQGTGA. The DNA of the CDR3 is TGTGCCAGCAGTTTCGGGGGACAGCAAGAGACCCAGTACTTC. It translates to CASSFGGQQETQYF.

Only a few counts were recorded for this clonotype. The chain couples TRBV7-9 to TRBJ2-7; TRBD1 is a possible D gene (5 bases). The CDR3 has 14 residues. Trimming removed 1 base from V and 1 base from J, with 8 bases in between. Germline V gene data show CDR1 as SEHNR and CDR2 as FQNEAQ (reference sequence). This CDR3 is CASSLGTRSYEQYF. CDR3 DNA: TGTGCCAGCAGCTTAGGGACAAGATCCTACGAGCAGTACTTC.

This clonotype has only a few counts. V gene TRBV29-1 combines with J gene TRBJ2-1; 9 bases match TRBD1. V was clipped by 3 bases and J by 2 bases; unmatched bases: 8. Germline assignment: CDR1 SQVTM and CDR2 ANQGSEA. This CDR3 spans 16 amino acids. The CDR3 coding sequence is TGCAGCGTTGACCTCAACAGGGGGCGCACCTACAATGAGCAGTTCTTC. It translates to CSVDLNRGRTYNEQFF.

The genes are TRBV29-1 and TRBJ1-5; TRBD1 matches at 7 bases. After removal of 5 bases from V and 1 base from J, the junction contained 2 bases not matched to a gene. The CDR3 contains 13 residues. Germline V gene lookup returns CDR1 SQVTM and CDR2 ANQGSEA. The CDR3 nucleotides are TGCAGCGTTCGGACAGGCAGCAATCAGCCCCAGCATTTT. As protein: CSVRTGSNQPQHF.

The rearrangement uses TRBV6-5 and TRBJ2-1; possibly TRBD2 for D (5 bases). The CDR3 extends over 15 amino acids. CDR1 MNHEY and CDR2 SVGAGI come from the germline V gene. V lost 2 bases and J lost 2, with 10 bases in between. This chain's CDR3 is CASSYDGVAYNEQFF. CDR3 bases: TGTGCCAGCAGTTACGACGGGGTCGCCTACAATGAGCAGTTCTTC.

This clonotype was recorded a few times. This sequence joins TRBV25-1 and TRBJ2-3; 8 bases are shared with TRBD2. Germline CDR1 reads MGHDK; CDR2 reads SYGVNS. The CDR3 totals 16 residues. V lost 5 bases, J lost 5 bases, and 12 bases stayed unmatched. CDR3: CASSSSGGGWVDTQYF. The CDR3 nucleotides are TGTGCCAGCAGTTCCTCCGGCGGGGGGTGGGTAGATACGCAGTATTTT.

The chain's CDR3 is CSARSYGQGLRFETQYF. CDR3 DNA: TGCAGTGCTAGATCCTATGGCCAGGGATTACGATTCGAGACCCAGTACTTC. This chain joins TRBV20-1 and TRBJ2-5, with D tentatively TRBD1 (5 bases). V was pared by 2 bases and J by 5 bases, with 24 bases between. Per the germline V gene, CDR1 is DFQATT and CDR2 is SNEGSKA (reference sequence). CDR3 length: 17 amino acids.

This clonotype was counted at least ten times. The chain recombines TRBV6-1 with TRBJ1-1; the D gene is possibly TRBD1 (5 bases). V shed 6 bases and J shed 5 bases, with 16 bases lying between them. The CDR3 has 14 residues. Per the germline V gene, CDR1 is MNHNS and CDR2 is SASEGT. DNA for the CDR3: TGTGCCAGCAGGGGGAACTCCAGGGAGACTGAAGCTTTCTTT. Encoded protein: CASRGNSRETEAFF.

This clonotype was seen once. This chain joins TRBV19 and TRBJ1-1; 7 bases agree with TRBD1. CDR1 and CDR2 from the germline V gene are LNHDA and SQIVND (reference sequence). CDR3 length: 13 residues. The J segment lost 4 bases and the V segment lost 6 bases, leaving 5 bases of the junction unmatched. The CDR3 DNA is TGTGCCAGTAGACAACAGGGGCCCACTGAAGCTTTCTTT. This translates into CASRQQGPTEAFF.

V and J are TRBV4-1 and TRBJ1-2; D call uncertain. The CDR3 has 14 amino acids. V was cut by 1 base and J by 5 bases, with 11 bases left in between. Germline V CDR1 and CDR2: MGHRA, YSYEKL. The CDR3 bases are TGCGCCAGCAGCCAAGCGCCGGGCCTTTATGGCTACACCTTC. Translation: CASSQAPGLYGYTF.

The CDR3 bases are TGTGCCAGCAGTTTTATAACGGGGGGCCCAGATACGCAGTATTTT. Translation gives CASSFITGGPDTQYF. The chain joins TRBV12-3 or TRBV12-4 to TRBJ2-3; D may be TRBD2 (7 bases). The CDR3 consists of 15 residues. Trimming took 3 bases from V and 4 from J, leaving 14 bases between them.

This clonotype was counted between two and nine times. The chain carries TRBV9 and TRBJ1-5; 9 nucleotides align to TRBD1. V shed 0 bases, J shed 6 bases, and the junction held 7 bases outside the gene matches. The CDR3 is made up of 16 amino acids. CDR1 and CDR2 (germline): SGDLS, YYNGEE. CDR3 bases: TGTGCCAGCAGCGTAGACGACAGGGGGTTTAGTCAGCCCCAGCATTTT. As protein: CASSVDDRGFSQPQHF.

The chain links TRBV15 to TRBJ2-7, with 11 bases identical to TRBD1. There are 14 residues in the CDR3. From germline, CDR1 is LNHNV and CDR2 YYDKDF (reference sequence). V shed 8 bases, J shed 3 bases, and the junction held 6 bases outside the gene matches. As DNA, the CDR3 is TGTGCCACCGGTCAAGGGACAGGGGGCTACGAGCAGTACTTC. Encoded protein: CATGQGTGGYEQYF.

This clonotype occurred a few times. The chain combines TRBV6-5 with TRBJ2-1; D gene unclear. The CDR3 length is 16 residues. V lost 2 bases to trimming and J lost 5 bases, with 16 bases between them. Germline V gene lookup returns CDR1 MNHEY and CDR2 SVGAGI. CDR3 region: CASSYRGTFGNNEQFF. In nucleotides, the CDR3 is TGTGCCAGCAGTTACAGAGGTACCTTTGGAAACAATGAGCAGTTCTTC.

The chain has TRBV27 and TRBJ2-1, with D uncertain. Trimming shortened V by 5 bases and J by 5 bases, and 13 bases separated the two germline ends. The CDR3 covers 14 residues. The germline CDR1 and CDR2 sequences are MNHEY and SMNVEV (reference sequence). In nucleotides, the CDR3 is TGTGCCAGCAGTAGATTAAGTAGGGACAATGAGCAGTTCTTC. It specifies CASSRLSRDNEQFF.

This clonotype was detected a few times. The rearrangement joins TRBV20-1 to TRBJ1-5; no definite D call. The CDR3 has 14 amino acids. V gave up 3 bases and J gave up 7 bases, with 16 bases separating them. Germline V gives CDR1 DFQATT, CDR2 SNEGSKA (reference sequence). The CDR3 sequence: CSASPGPLGQPQHF. As DNA, the CDR3 is TGCAGTGCTAGTCCCGGGCCTCTAGGGCAGCCCCAGCATTTT.

V and J are TRBV7-6 and TRBJ2-5; D is unclear. V was pared by 1 base and J by 3 bases, with 9 bases between. Germline-derived CDR1 and CDR2 are SGHVS and FNYEAQ. CDR3 length: 14 amino acids. For the CDR3, the DNA is TGTGCCAGCAGCTTAGTCCCCATCGAAGAGACCCAGTACTTC. This gives the protein CASSLVPIEETQYF.

Many counts were recorded for this clonotype. V and J are TRBV10-3 and TRBJ2-5; tentative D call: TRBD1 (6 bases). The CDR3 is 14 amino acids. The germline V and J ends were trimmed by 0 bases and 4 bases, with 9 bases remaining between them. Germline assignment: CDR1 ENHRY and CDR2 SYGVKD. CDR3 residues: CAISESVRGETQYF. The DNA of the CDR3 is TGTGCCATCAGTGAGTCGGTCAGGGGAGAGACCCAGTACTTC.

This clonotype has only a few counts. The chain has TRBV10-3 and TRBJ2-3, with 11 bases aligning to TRBD2. Germline loops: CDR1 ENHRY, CDR2 SYGVKD. This CDR3 has 16 amino acids. J gave up 3 bases and V 0 bases, and 2 bases lay outside the gene matches. In nucleotides, the CDR3 is TGTGCCATCAGTGAGTCAGGACTAGCGGGTACAGATACGCAGTATTTT. It specifies CAISESGLAGTDTQYF.

The chain uses TRBV5-5 and TRBJ1-5; 9 bases line up with TRBD1. Germline CDR1 SGHKS, CDR2 YYEKEE (reference sequence). V gave up 3 bases and J gave up 4 bases; unmatched junction bases: 8. The CDR3 totals 16 residues. The CDR3 here is CASSWGTGWGNQPQHF. Written as DNA, the CDR3 is TGTGCCAGCAGCTGGGGGACAGGGTGGGGGAATCAGCCCCAGCATTTT.

This clonotype was seen at least ten times. This chain uses TRBV20-1 with TRBJ2-3; the D gene is possibly TRBD1 (7 bases). Trimming cost V 3 bases and J 1 base, with 11 bases left between them. The germline V gene encodes CDR1 DFQATT and CDR2 SNEGSKA (reference sequence). The CDR3 loop spans 14 amino acids. For the CDR3, the DNA is TGCAGTGCTAGGGAGGGGGCTGGCACAGATACGCAGTATTTT. Translated, it gives CSAREGAGTDTQYF.